The T cell receptor beta chain under discussion was sequenced for a study of shared clonotypes between healthy human individuals. Assay execution took place at the deep level. Sequencing was performed with immunoSEQ multiplex PCR; in TCRdb, only in-frame clones are kept and a portion is missing. The table shows 2.5 million or so clones, with more than 90% occurring only once. This clone occurred a few times. Its antigen is undetermined. Overall study results and limits: Compared with clonotypes that all four donors shared, non-shared clonotypes had lower generation probabilities. Naive subsets typically showed greater estimated richness than memory subsets. Of the naive CD4 clonotypes, 4% to 5% were shared across a handful of donors.

This TCR derives from a man between 18 and 29 years old in good health. Sequenced sample: naive CD4+ T cells sorted from blood. The subset was: CD45RA+ positively selected.

The CDR3, as DNA: TGTGCCAGCTCACCACAGAGCTATGGCTACACCTTC. This encodes CASSPQSYGYTF. V gene TRBV18 combines with J gene TRBJ1-2, with no clear D. Germline V gives CDR1 KGHSH, CDR2 LQKENI. This CDR3 has 12 residues. The ends were cut back, 1 base at V and 4 bases at J, with 4 bases in the middle.